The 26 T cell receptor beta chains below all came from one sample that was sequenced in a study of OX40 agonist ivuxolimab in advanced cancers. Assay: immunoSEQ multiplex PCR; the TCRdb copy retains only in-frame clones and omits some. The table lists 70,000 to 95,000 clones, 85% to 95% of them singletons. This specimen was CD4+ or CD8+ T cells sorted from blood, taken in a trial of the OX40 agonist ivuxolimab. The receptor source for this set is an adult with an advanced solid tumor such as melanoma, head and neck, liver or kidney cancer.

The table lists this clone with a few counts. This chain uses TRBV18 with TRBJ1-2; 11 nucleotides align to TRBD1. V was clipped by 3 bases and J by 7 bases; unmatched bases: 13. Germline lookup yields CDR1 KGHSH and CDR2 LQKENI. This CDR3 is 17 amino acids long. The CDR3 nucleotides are TGTGCCAGCTCACCCCTCGAGGGGACAGGGGGAAATGGTGGCTACACCTTC. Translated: CASSPLEGTGGNGGYTF.

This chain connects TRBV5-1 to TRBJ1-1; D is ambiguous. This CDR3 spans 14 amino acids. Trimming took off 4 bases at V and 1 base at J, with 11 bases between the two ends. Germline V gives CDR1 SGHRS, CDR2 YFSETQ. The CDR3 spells CASSQNPQNTEAFF. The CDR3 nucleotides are TGCGCCAGCAGCCAAAACCCTCAGAACACTGAAGCTTTCTTT.

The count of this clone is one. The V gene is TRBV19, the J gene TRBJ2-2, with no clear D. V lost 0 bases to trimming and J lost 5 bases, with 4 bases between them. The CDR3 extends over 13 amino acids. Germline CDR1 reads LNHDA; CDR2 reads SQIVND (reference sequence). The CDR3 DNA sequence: TGTGCCAGTAGTATAGATCCTACCGGGGAGCTGTTTTTT. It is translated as CASSIDPTGELFF.

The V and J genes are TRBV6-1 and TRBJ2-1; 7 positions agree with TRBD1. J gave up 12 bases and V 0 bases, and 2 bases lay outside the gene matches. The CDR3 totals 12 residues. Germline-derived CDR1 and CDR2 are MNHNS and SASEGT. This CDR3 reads CASSEARDRQFF. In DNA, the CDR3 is TGTGCCAGCAGTGAAGCCAGGGACAGGCAGTTCTTC.

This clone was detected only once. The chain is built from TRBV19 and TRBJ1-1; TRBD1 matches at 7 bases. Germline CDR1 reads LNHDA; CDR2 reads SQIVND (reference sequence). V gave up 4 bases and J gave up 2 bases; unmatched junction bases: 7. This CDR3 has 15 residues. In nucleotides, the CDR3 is TGTGCCAGTAGTAGGCCGGGACAGCACAACACTGAAGCTTTCTTT. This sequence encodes CASSRPGQHNTEAFF. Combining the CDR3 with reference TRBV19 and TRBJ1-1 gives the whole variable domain DGGITQSPKYLFRKEGQNVTLSCEQNLNHDAMYWYRQDPGQGLRLIYYSQIVNDFQKGDIAEGYSVSREKKESFPLTVTSAQKNPTAFYLCASSRPGQHNTEAFFGQGTRLTVV.

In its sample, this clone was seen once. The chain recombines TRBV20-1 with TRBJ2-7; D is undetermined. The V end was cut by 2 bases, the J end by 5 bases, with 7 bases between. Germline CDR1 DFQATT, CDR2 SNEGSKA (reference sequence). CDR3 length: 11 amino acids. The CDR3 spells CSARPTHEQYF. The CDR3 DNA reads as TGCAGTGCTAGACCGACCCACGAGCAGTACTTC.

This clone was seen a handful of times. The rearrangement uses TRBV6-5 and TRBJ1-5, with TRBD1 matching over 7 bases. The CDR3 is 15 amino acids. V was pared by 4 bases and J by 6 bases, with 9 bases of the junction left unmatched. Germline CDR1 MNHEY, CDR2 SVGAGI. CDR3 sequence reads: CASSFFDRVAQPQHF. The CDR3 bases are TGTGCCAGCAGTTTTTTTGACAGGGTAGCTCAGCCCCAGCATTTT.

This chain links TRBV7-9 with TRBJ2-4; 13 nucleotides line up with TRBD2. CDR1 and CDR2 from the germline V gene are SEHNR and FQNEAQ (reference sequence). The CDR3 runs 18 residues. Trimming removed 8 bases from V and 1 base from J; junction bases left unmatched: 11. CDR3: CASSLLAGGRGAKNIQYF. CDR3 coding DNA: TGTGCCAGCTCTTTACTAGCGGGAGGGCGCGGGGCCAAAAACATTCAGTACTTC.

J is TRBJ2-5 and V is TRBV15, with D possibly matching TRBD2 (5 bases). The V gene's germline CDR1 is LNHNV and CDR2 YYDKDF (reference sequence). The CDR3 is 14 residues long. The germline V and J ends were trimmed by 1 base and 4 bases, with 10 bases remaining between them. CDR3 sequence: CATSRGFAGETQYF. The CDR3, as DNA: TGTGCCACCAGCAGAGGGTTTGCGGGAGAGACCCAGTACTTC.

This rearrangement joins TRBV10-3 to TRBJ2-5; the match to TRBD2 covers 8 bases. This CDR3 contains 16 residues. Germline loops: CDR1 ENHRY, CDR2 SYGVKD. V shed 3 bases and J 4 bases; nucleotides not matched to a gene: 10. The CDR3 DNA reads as TGTGCCATCAGTGAACCGAATCCGGGGGGGGCAGAGACCCAGTACTTC. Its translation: CAISEPNPGGAETQYF.

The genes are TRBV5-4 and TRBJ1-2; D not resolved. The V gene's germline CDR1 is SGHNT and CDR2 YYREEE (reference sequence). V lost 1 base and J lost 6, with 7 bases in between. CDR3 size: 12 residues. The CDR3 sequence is CASSLYGDGYTF. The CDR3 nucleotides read TGTGCCAGCAGCTTGTATGGGGATGGCTACACCTTC.

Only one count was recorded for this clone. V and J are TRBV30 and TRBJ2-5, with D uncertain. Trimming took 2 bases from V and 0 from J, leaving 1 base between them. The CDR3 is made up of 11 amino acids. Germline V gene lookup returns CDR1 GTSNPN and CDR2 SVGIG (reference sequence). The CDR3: CAWSYQETQYF. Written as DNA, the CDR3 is TGTGCCTGGAGTTACCAAGAGACCCAGTACTTC. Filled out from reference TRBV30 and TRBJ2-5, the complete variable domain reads SQTIHQWPATLVQPVGSPLSLECTVEGTSNPNLYWYRQAAGRGLQLLFYSVGIGQISSEVPQNLSASRPQDRQFILSSKKLLLSDSGFYLCAWSYQETQYFGPGTRLLVL.

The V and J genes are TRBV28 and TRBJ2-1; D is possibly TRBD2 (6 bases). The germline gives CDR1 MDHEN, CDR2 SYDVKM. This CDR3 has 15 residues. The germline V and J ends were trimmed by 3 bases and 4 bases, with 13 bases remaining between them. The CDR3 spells CASSLVGLAYNEQFF. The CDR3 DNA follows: TGTGCCAGCAGTTTGGTTGGCCTAGCGTACAATGAGCAGTTCTTC.

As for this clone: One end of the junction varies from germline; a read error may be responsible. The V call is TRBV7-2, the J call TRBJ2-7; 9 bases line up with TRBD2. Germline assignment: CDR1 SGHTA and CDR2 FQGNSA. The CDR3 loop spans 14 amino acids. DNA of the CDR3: TGTGCCAGCAACTTAGCGGGAGCTAGCCACGAGCAGTACTTC. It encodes CASNLAGASHEQYF.

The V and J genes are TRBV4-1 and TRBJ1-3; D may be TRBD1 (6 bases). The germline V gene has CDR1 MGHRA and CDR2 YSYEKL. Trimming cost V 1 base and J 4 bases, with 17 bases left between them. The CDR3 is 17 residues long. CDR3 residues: CASSQGGQGQTGNTIYF. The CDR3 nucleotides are TGCGCCAGCAGCCAAGGGGGCCAAGGACAGACCGGAAACACCATATATTTT.

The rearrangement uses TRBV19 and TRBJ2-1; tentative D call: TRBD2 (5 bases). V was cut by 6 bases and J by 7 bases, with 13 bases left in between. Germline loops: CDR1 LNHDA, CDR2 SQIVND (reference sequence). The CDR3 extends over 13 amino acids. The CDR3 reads CASSQRTLNEQFF. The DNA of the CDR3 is TGTGCCAGTAGCCAGCGGACCTTGAATGAGCAGTTCTTC.

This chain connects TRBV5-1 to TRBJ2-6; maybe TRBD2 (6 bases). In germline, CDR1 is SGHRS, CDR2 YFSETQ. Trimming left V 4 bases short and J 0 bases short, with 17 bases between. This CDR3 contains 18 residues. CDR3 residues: CASSPTWAGGSGANVLTF. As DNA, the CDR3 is TGCGCCAGCAGCCCTACGTGGGCCGGGGGCTCTGGGGCCAACGTCCTGACTTTC. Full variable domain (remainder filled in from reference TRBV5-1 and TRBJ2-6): KAGVTQTPRYLIKTRGQQVTLSCSPISGHRSVSWYQQTPGQGLQFLFEYFSETQRNKGNFPGRFSGRQFSNSRSEMNVSTLELGDSALYLCASSPTWAGGSGANVLTFGAGSRLTVL.

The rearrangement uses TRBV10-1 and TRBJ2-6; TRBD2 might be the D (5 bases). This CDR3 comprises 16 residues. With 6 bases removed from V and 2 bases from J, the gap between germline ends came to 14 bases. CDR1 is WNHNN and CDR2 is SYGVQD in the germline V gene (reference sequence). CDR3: CASSPGVGAGANVLTF. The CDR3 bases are TGCGCCAGCAGCCCCGGAGTCGGGGCTGGGGCCAACGTCCTGACTTTC.

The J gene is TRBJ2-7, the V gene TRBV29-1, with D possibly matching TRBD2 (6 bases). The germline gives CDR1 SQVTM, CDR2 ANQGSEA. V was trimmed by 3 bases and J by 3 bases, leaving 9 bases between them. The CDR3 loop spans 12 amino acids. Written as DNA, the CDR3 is TGCAGCGTTGAGGGGGGTAACTACGAGCAGTACTTC. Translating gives CSVEGGNYEQYF.

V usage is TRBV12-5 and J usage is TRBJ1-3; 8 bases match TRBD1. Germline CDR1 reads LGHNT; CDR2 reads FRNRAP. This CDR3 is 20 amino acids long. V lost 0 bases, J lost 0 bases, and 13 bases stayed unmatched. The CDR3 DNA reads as TGTGCTAGTGGTTTGGTCGACAGGGGCCCACCCCTTGGCTCTGGAAACACCATATATTTT. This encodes CASGLVDRGPPLGSGNTIYF. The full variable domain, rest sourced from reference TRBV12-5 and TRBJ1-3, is DARVTQTPRHKVTEMGQEVTMRCQPILGHNTVFWYRQTMMQGLELLAYFRNRAPLDDSGMPKDRFSAEMPDATLATLKIQPSEPRDSAVYFCASGLVDRGPPLGSGNTIYFGEGSWLTVV.

This CDR3 reads CASSQSKLAGGAETQYF. The CDR3 DNA follows: TGTGCCAGCAGCCAATCTAAACTAGCGGGAGGGGCAGAGACCCAGTACTTC. The rearrangement uses TRBV4-2 and TRBJ2-5, with TRBD2 matching 13 bases. Germline V gene sequence: CDR1 LGHNA, CDR2 YNFKEQ. V was clipped by 2 bases and J by 4 bases; unmatched bases: 7. This CDR3 region has 17 residues.

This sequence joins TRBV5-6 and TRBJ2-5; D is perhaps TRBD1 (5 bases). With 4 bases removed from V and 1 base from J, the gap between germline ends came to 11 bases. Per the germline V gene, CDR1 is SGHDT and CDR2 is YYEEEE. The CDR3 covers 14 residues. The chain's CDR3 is CASSEDSLQETQYF. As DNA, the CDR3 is TGTGCCAGCAGCGAAGACAGCCTCCAAGAGACCCAGTACTTC.

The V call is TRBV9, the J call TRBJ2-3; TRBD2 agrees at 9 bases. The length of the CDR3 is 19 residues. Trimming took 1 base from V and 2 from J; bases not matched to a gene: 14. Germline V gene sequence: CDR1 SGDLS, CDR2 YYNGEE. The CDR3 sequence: CASSVSFLASGMDTDTQYF. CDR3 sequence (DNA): TGTGCCAGCAGCGTAAGTTTTTTGGCTAGCGGGATGGACACAGATACGCAGTATTTT.

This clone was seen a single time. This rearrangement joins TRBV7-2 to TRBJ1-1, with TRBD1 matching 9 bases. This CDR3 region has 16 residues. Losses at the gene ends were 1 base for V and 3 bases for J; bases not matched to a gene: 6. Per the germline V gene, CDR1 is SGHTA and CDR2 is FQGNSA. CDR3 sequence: CASSLGYWTGDTEAFF. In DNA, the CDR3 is TGTGCCAGCAGCTTAGGGTACTGGACAGGGGACACTGAAGCTTTCTTT.

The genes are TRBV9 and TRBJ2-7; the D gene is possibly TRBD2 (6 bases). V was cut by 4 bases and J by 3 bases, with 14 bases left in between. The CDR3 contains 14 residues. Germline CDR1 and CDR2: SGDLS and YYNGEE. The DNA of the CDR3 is TGTGCCAGCAGCTCATACGGGGGAGGCTACGAGCAGTACTTC. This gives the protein CASSSYGGGYEQYF.

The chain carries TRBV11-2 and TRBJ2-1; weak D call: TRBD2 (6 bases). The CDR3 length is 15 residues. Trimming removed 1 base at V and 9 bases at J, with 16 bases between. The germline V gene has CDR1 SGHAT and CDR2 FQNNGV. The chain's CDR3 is CASSLGTGAQTEQFF. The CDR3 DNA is TGTGCCAGCAGCTTAGGGACGGGAGCCCAAACTGAGCAGTTCTTC.